This T cell receptor beta chain was captured by sequencing in a study of blood T cell repertoires in COVID-19. Across the whole study: Sites across the United States, Italy and Spain contributed samples from acute and convalescent COVID-19. Sources were T cells, B-cell-depleted T cells, or PBMCs; the material itself was cDNA or gDNA.

Germline lookup yields CDR1 MDHEN and CDR2 SYDVKM. V was shortened by 6 bases and J by 2 bases, with 13 bases between the two germline ends. The length of the CDR3 is 14 residues. Original data processing: It was from reference gene primer amplification that nucleated cell counts were estimated. Sequencing used immunoSEQ multiplex PCR; TCRdb keeps in-frame clones, though not all of them. For V, J and clone size, that table is used; D and trimming come from the DNA. The sample holds tens of thousands of clones, less than 90% seen once. Sequencing used peripheral blood. The clonotype comes from a man at least 80 years old with acute or convalescent COVID-19. This chain connects TRBV28 to TRBJ2-5; TRBD2 is a possible D gene (6 bases). The DNA of the CDR3 is TGTGCCAGCAGGGCGCCCGGGAGTCAAGAGACCCAGTACTTC. Protein sequence: CASRAPGSQETQYF.